The 31 T cell receptor beta chains presented below share a single source sample, sequenced in a study of PD-L1 blockade in urothelial cancer. Profiled with immunoSEQ multiplex PCR; TCRdb holds only in-frame clones, not every one. This table has around 100,000 clones, around 82% appearing once. The sequenced sample was PBMCs, obtained around atezolizumab (anti-PD-L1) treatment. These receptors originate from a man between 45 and 60 years old with urothelial cancer.

This chain joins TRBV2 and TRBJ2-3; 10 bases align to TRBD2. Trimming took 5 bases from V and 2 from J; bases not matched to a gene: 4. This CDR3 is built from 15 residues. Germline CDR1 and CDR2: SNHLY and FYNNEI. DNA for the CDR3: TGTGCCAGCAGTCGGACTAGCGGACTCACAGATACGCAGTATTTT. Protein: CASSRTSGLTDTQYF.

This chain connects TRBV7-9 to TRBJ1-2; no clear D gene. Per germline, CDR1 SEHNR and CDR2 FQNEAQ (reference sequence). There are 15 residues in the CDR3. Trimming took off 2 bases at V and 3 bases at J, with 13 bases between the two ends. CDR3 in amino acids: CASSLIVLIDYGYTF. In DNA, the CDR3 is TGTGCCAGCAGCTTAATTGTCCTAATTGACTATGGCTACACCTTC.

V usage is TRBV5-1 and J usage is TRBJ2-7; 10 bases fit TRBD1. The CDR3 is made up of 18 amino acids. The J segment lost 0 bases and the V segment lost 0 bases, leaving 9 bases of the junction unmatched. Per germline, CDR1 SGHRS and CDR2 YFSETQ. Here the CDR3 DNA reads TGCGCCAGCAGCTTGGGCCCGACGGACAGGGGGAGCTCCTACGAGCAGTACTTC. As protein: CASSLGPTDRGSSYEQYF.

The rearrangement uses TRBV28 and TRBJ1-2, with no clear D. CDR3 length: 12 residues. The V end lost 8 bases, the J end lost 8 bases, and 15 bases lay between the germline ends. From germline, CDR1 is MDHEN and CDR2 SYDVKM. CDR3 region: CASLADRRGYTF. CDR3 bases: TGTGCCAGCTTAGCGGACCGGCGGGGCTACACCTTC.

The chain has TRBV7-2 and TRBJ2-1; 8 positions agree with TRBD2. Germline V lookup: CDR1 SGHTA, CDR2 FQGNSA. J gave up 7 bases and V 3 bases, and 8 bases lay outside the gene matches. The CDR3 loop spans 15 amino acids. CDR3 sequence: CASSFSGTRGNEQFF. CDR3 coding DNA: TGTGCCAGCAGCTTCTCCGGGACTAGGGGAAATGAGCAGTTCTTC.

The J gene is TRBJ2-7, the V gene TRBV11-2, with TRBD2 as a possible D gene (6 bases). CDR1 and CDR2 (germline): SGHAT, FQNNGV. This CDR3 spans 15 amino acids. Trimming stripped 3 bases from V and 1 base from J, with 13 bases between. CDR3 loop: CASSFGGRRSYEQYF. CDR3 bases: TGTGCCAGCAGCTTTGGAGGGCGACGATCCTACGAGCAGTACTTC.

The chain links TRBV5-1 to TRBJ1-2, with TRBD1 matching over 9 bases. The V and J ends lost 2 bases and 8 bases, in that order; junction bases with no gene match: 10. Per germline, CDR1 SGHRS and CDR2 YFSETQ. The CDR3 is 15 residues long. CDR3: CASSFGDRASEGYTF. CDR3 nucleotides: TGCGCCAGCAGCTTTGGGGACAGGGCATCGGAAGGCTACACCTTC. Full variable domain (outside the CDR3, taken from reference TRBV5-1 and TRBJ1-2): KAGVTQTPRYLIKTRGQQVTLSCSPISGHRSVSWYQQTPGQGLQFLFEYFSETQRNKGNFPGRFSGRQFSNSRSEMNVSTLELGDSALYLCASSFGDRASEGYTFGSGTRLTVV.

V usage is TRBV9 and J usage is TRBJ2-2; TRBD1 agrees at 11 bases. This CDR3 is built from 17 residues. The trim removed 4 bases at V and 4 bases at J, leaving 9 bases unmatched. Germline lookup yields CDR1 SGDLS and CDR2 YYNGEE. The CDR3 loop reads CASSRTGTGGFTGELFF. DNA for the CDR3: TGTGCCAGCAGCCGTACCGGGACAGGGGGTTTCACCGGGGAGCTGTTTTTT.

This sequence joins TRBV6-6 and TRBJ1-6; the match to TRBD1 covers 11 bases. V was pared by 7 bases and J by 2 bases, with 4 bases of the junction left unmatched. This CDR3 has 16 residues. Germline lookup yields CDR1 MNHNY and CDR2 SVGAGI (reference sequence). The CDR3 here is CASTGQGAPYNSPLHF. The DNA for the CDR3 is TGTGCCAGCACAGGACAGGGGGCACCCTATAATTCACCCCTCCACTTT.

The chain is built from TRBV6-5 and TRBJ1-3; D unclear. This CDR3 contains 15 residues. V gave up 0 bases and J gave up 2 bases, with 8 bases separating them. The germline CDR1 and CDR2 sequences are MNHEY and SVGAGI. CDR3 sequence reads: CASSYSSGAGNTIYF. The CDR3 region has the DNA TGTGCCAGCAGTTACTCTTCCGGGGCTGGAAACACCATATATTTT.

The chain recombines TRBV7-6 with TRBJ2-1; 7 bases are a match to TRBD2. Germline V lookup: CDR1 SGHVS, CDR2 FNYEAQ. The CDR3 totals 17 residues. After removal of 5 bases from V and 0 bases from J, the junction contained 10 bases not matched to a gene. CDR3 sequence reads: CASSKGVGGSSYNEQFF. The CDR3 DNA sequence: TGTGCCAGCAGCAAAGGGGTTGGCGGGAGCTCCTACAATGAGCAGTTCTTC.

This rearrangement joins TRBV28 to TRBJ2-2, with TRBD2 matching over 9 bases. The CDR3 extends over 17 amino acids. The germline V gene encodes CDR1 MDHEN and CDR2 SYDVKM. The junction had 10 bases not matched to a gene; V was cut back by 5 bases and J by 3 bases. The CDR3 sequence is CASSPFAGGPDTGELFF. The CDR3 region has the DNA TGTGCCAGCAGTCCCTTTGCGGGAGGGCCCGACACCGGGGAGCTGTTTTTT.

Written as DNA, the CDR3 is TGCGCCAGCAGCTACGGACTGGACACAGATACGCAGTATTTT. Residues: CASSYGLDTDTQYF. This sequence joins TRBV5-1 and TRBJ2-3; perhaps TRBD2 as D (5 bases). Germline V lookup: CDR1 SGHRS, CDR2 YFSETQ. Trimming took 3 bases from V and 2 from J, leaving 10 bases between them. The length of the CDR3 is 14 residues.

The V gene is TRBV7-3, the J gene TRBJ2-2, with 9 bases matching TRBD1. The V segment lost 5 bases and the J segment 5 bases; nucleotides outside the gene matches: 9. The CDR3 covers 16 residues. From germline, CDR1 is SGHTA and CDR2 FQGTGA. The CDR3 sequence is CASSPRLTGGTGELFF. The CDR3 region has the DNA TGTGCCAGCAGCCCCCGGTTGACAGGGGGTACCGGGGAGCTGTTTTTT.

The chain uses TRBV2 and TRBJ2-1; D possibly corresponds to TRBD2 (6 bases). The CDR3 spans 15 residues. Looked up from germline, CDR1 is SNHLY and CDR2 is FYNNEI. V dropped 2 bases and J dropped 2 bases, with 10 bases sitting between them. The CDR3 nucleotides are TGTGCCAGCAGTGAACGGGGGAGGACCTACAATGAGCAGTTCTTC. This codes for CASSERGRTYNEQFF.

The genes are TRBV6-5 and TRBJ2-1; 8 bases agree with TRBD2. There are 14 residues in the CDR3. With 11 bases clipped from V and 6 bases from J, the junction kept 12 bases outside the gene matches. CDR1 and CDR2 from the germline V gene are MNHEY and SVGAGI. CDR3 DNA: TGTGCCGTCCAAGCGGGAGAGCCCTCCAATGAGCAGTTCTTC. Translated: CAVQAGEPSNEQFF.

The genes are TRBV29-1 and TRBJ1-5; no clear D gene. V lost 4 bases to trimming and J lost 6 bases, with 13 bases between them. This CDR3 region has 13 residues. The germline CDR1 and CDR2 sequences are SQVTM and ANQGSEA. The CDR3 is CSVGWARGQPQHF. DNA of the CDR3: TGCAGCGTTGGGTGGGCCCGGGGTCAGCCCCAGCATTTT.

The chain carries TRBV28 and TRBJ1-5; D call uncertain. Germline V lookup: CDR1 MDHEN, CDR2 SYDVKM. CDR3 size: 16 residues. The V gene lost 4 bases and the J gene lost 3 bases, with 16 bases spanning the gap. The CDR3, as DNA: TGTGCCAGCAGTTCACCTGCCTCGGGATTCAATCAGCCCCAGCATTTT. Translation: CASSSPASGFNQPQHF.

This clone has only a few counts. The chain combines TRBV5-4 with TRBJ2-1, with TRBD2 matching over 11 bases. V lost 1 base, J lost 5 bases, and 2 bases stayed unmatched. This CDR3 spans 15 amino acids. From germline, CDR1 is SGHNT and CDR2 YYREEE (reference sequence). CDR3 sequence (DNA): TGTGCCAGCAGCTTGACTAGCGGGGGAAACAATGAGCAGTTCTTC. Translated: CASSLTSGGNNEQFF.

V and J are TRBV2 and TRBJ2-5, with D possibly TRBD1 on 5 matching bases. Germline V lookup: CDR1 SNHLY, CDR2 FYNNEI. Between the trimmed V and J ends, which lost 2 bases and 2 bases, there was a span of 9 bases. The CDR3 spans 14 residues. The CDR3, as DNA: TGTGCCAGCAGTGAACAGGGCGGTCAAGAGACCCAGTACTTC. This gives the protein CASSEQGGQETQYF.

This chain uses TRBV13 with TRBJ1-1, with D perhaps matching TRBD1 (5 bases). Trimming pared 0 bases from V and 1 base from J, leaving 15 bases between. CDR3 length equals 17 residues. From germline, CDR1 is PRHDT and CDR2 FYEKMQ (reference sequence). The CDR3 nucleotides read TGTGCCAGCAGCTTAGGTAATCTATGGGGGGGGAACACTGAAGCTTTCTTT. Protein product: CASSLGNLWGGNTEAFF.

The chain couples TRBV27 to TRBJ2-1; tentative D call: TRBD2 (5 bases). This CDR3 is built from 13 residues. Looked up from germline, CDR1 is MNHEY and CDR2 is SMNVEV (reference sequence). V dropped 5 bases and J dropped 3 bases, with 8 bases sitting between them. This chain's CDR3 is CASSPGVYNEQFF. CDR3 nucleotide sequence: TGTGCCAGCAGTCCCGGGGTCTACAATGAGCAGTTCTTC.

The chain combines TRBV6-6 with TRBJ2-2, with D perhaps TRBD2 (6 bases). Looked up from germline, CDR1 is MNHNY and CDR2 is SVGAGI (reference sequence). CDR3 length: 14 residues. Deletions cut 6 bases from V and 9 bases from J, with 17 bases between. Written as DNA, the CDR3 is TGTGCCAGCAGCCTCCTATCGGGGGTCAGGGAGCTGTTTTTT. It is translated as CASSLLSGVRELFF.

This clone has only one observation. V usage is TRBV14 and J usage is TRBJ2-5; no clear D gene. The germline V gene has CDR1 SGHDN and CDR2 FVKESK. The CDR3 length is 14 residues. V lost 2 bases, J lost 1 base, and 8 bases lay in between. CDR3 in DNA: TGTGCCAGCAGCCAAATTCAGGCCCAAGAGACCCAGTACTTC. It specifies CASSQIQAQETQYF.

The rearrangement uses TRBV11-1 and TRBJ2-1; perhaps TRBD2 as D (5 bases). The CDR3 length is 16 residues. Germline V gives CDR1 SGHAT, CDR2 FQDESV (reference sequence). V dropped 4 bases and J dropped 0 bases, with 13 bases sitting between them. The CDR3 sequence is CASSSKQGSSYNEQFF. As DNA, the CDR3 is TGTGCCAGCAGCTCCAAACAAGGGAGCTCCTACAATGAGCAGTTCTTC.

The V and J genes are TRBV28 and TRBJ1-2; D call uncertain. CDR3 size: 13 residues. Germline loops: CDR1 MDHEN, CDR2 SYDVKM. Trimming removed 4 bases from V and 2 bases from J, with 8 bases in between. The CDR3 spells CASSSWRNYGYTF. For the CDR3, the DNA is TGTGCCAGCAGTTCGTGGAGAAACTATGGCTACACCTTC.

The CDR3: CASSMYVRTPNQPQHF. The CDR3 DNA reads as TGTGCCAGTAGTATGTATGTTCGGACACCCAATCAGCCCCAGCATTTT. The chain joins TRBV19 to TRBJ1-5; D perhaps matches TRBD1 (5 bases). Trimming shortened V by 3 bases and J by 3 bases, and 15 bases separated the two germline ends. Germline V lookup: CDR1 LNHDA, CDR2 SQIVND (reference sequence). The CDR3 sequence is 16 residues long.

This clone appeared once. This chain uses TRBV7-9 with TRBJ2-6, with 7 bases lining up with TRBD1. The CDR3 runs 19 residues. Germline V gives CDR1 SEHNR, CDR2 FQNEAQ (reference sequence). V dropped 5 bases and J dropped 2; count of bases not matched to a gene: 15. The CDR3 here is CASSPEGDRVWAGANVLTF. CDR3 nucleotide sequence: TGTGCCAGCAGCCCAGAGGGAGACAGGGTCTGGGCTGGGGCCAACGTCCTGACTTTC.

CDR3 nucleotide sequence: TGTGCCAGCAGCCTGGATGGACAGGCCAACAATGAGCAGTTCTTC. Amino acids: CASSLDGQANNEQFF. The V call is TRBV9, the J call TRBJ2-1, with 7 bases identical to TRBD1. Per the germline V gene, CDR1 is SGDLS and CDR2 is YYNGEE. The CDR3 spans 15 residues. Trimming at V came to 4 bases and at J to 5 bases, leaving 9 bases not matched to a gene. Combining the CDR3 with reference TRBV9 and TRBJ2-1 gives the whole variable domain DSGVTQTPKHLITATGQRVTLRCSPRSGDLSVYWYQQSLDQGLQFLIQYYNGEERAKGNILERFSAQQFPDLHSELNLSSLELGDSALYFCASSLDGQANNEQFFGPGTRLTVL.

The rearrangement uses TRBV28 and TRBJ1-1, with a possible D match to TRBD1 (6 bases). The V end lost 10 bases, the J end lost 1 base, and 19 bases lay between the germline ends. Germline CDR1 MDHEN, CDR2 SYDVKM. The CDR3 length is 15 residues. The chain's CDR3 is CATSPEAGANTEAFF. CDR3 nucleotide sequence: TGTGCCACCTCGCCAGAGGCAGGGGCGAACACTGAAGCTTTCTTT.

The rearrangement joins TRBV6-1 to TRBJ2-4; possible D gene TRBD2, 5 bases. There are 16 residues in the CDR3. The V and J ends lost 2 bases and 3 bases respectively, with 14 bases between them. The germline V gene has CDR1 MNHNS and CDR2 SASEGT. Here the CDR3 DNA reads TGTGCCAGCAGTGAAAGGGTCGCGGGTGGCAAAAACATTCAGTACTTC. Protein: CASSERVAGGKNIQYF.